The present entry profiles one TCR beta chain with its context. As yet, its antigen is unknown. Treatment was busulfan-fludarabine conditioning, a marrow graft, and cyclophosphamide on days +3 and +4. This sample stems from a study of T cells after posttransplantation cyclophosphamide. The study, taken as a whole, reports: Donor-recipient repertoire similarity was low at 1-2 months, rising over year one.

CDR3 length equals 13 residues. The V and J ends lost 3 bases and 3 bases, in that order; junction bases with no gene match: 2. CDR1 is SGHVS and CDR2 is FQNEAQ in the germline V gene. Sequenced by immunoSEQ multiplex PCR; TCRdb stores in-frame clones only, minus some. The table records around 4,800 clones, over 60% of them present only once. The V gene is TRBV7-8, the J gene TRBJ2-7, with 7 bases fitting TRBD1. The receptor's source is a male patient between 55 and 70 years old who received an allogeneic stem cell transplant from an unrelated donor, was CMV-positive, and had acute GVHD only. The graft donor may have contributed some T cells. Here the sequenced sample was PBMCs, taken 362 days after allogeneic stem cell transplant with posttransplant cyclophosphamide. CDR3 nucleotides: TGTGCCAGCAGCTTTAGGGACAGCTACGAGCAGTACTTC. Its translation: CASSFRDSYEQYF.